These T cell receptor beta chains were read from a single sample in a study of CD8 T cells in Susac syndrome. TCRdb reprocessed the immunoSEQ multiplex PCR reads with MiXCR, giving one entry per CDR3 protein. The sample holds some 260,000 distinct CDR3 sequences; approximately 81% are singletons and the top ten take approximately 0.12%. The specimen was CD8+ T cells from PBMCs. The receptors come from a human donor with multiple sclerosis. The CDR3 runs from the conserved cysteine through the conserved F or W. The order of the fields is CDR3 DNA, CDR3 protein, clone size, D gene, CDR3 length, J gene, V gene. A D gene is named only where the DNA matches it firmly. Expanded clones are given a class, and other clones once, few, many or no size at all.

TGCAGTGCCCTAGAGAGGCCGGACCTCCACTTT | CSALERPDLHF | once | . | 11 | TRBJ1-6 | TRBV20-1
TGTGCCAGCAGCCAACCCGGGACAGGGGAGACAGATACGCAGTATTTT | CASSQPGTGETDTQYF | . | TRBD1 | 16 | TRBJ2-3 | TRBV4-2
TGTGCCAGCAGTATCGGACAGCCGGGGAGCAATCAGCCCCAGCATTTT | CASSIGQPGSNQPQHF | . | . | 16 | TRBJ1-5 | TRBV27
TGCGCCAGCAGTCAATCGGGCGGGGAGAGCGACAATGAGCAGTTCTTC | CASSQSGGESDNEQFF | . | . | 16 | TRBJ2-1 | TRBV23-1
TGCAGTGCTAGAACGCTAGCGGGAACTGGGGAGCTGTTTTTT | CSARTLAGTGELFF | . | TRBD2 | 14 | TRBJ2-2 | TRBV20-1
TGTGCCAGCAGCCAGATGACGGGGAGCTCCTACAATGAGCAGTTCTTC | CASSQMTGSSYNEQFF | . | . | 16 | TRBJ2-1 | TRBV3-1
TGTGCCAGCACCCCCGCCGGGACACAACGAAATGAGCAGTTCTTC | CASTPAGTQRNEQFF | . | . | 15 | TRBJ2-1 | TRBV12-3/TRBV12-4
TGTGCCAGCAGTACGCAGGGGTCGAGCAATCAGCCCCAGCATTTT | CASSTQGSSNQPQHF | . | . | 15 | TRBJ1-5 | TRBV6-5
TGTGCCAGCAGCTTAGGTATTGCGGAGGGCTACGAGCAGTACTTC | CASSLGIAEGYEQYF | . | . | 15 | TRBJ2-7 | TRBV7-6
TGTGCCAGCAGTGGACTAGCGGGAGGCTACAATGAGCAGTTCTTC | CASSGLAGGYNEQFF | . | TRBD2 | 15 | TRBJ2-1 | TRBV6-5
TGCAGTGCTAGAGGGCGGGTTGTCAGCCAAGAGACCCAGTACTTC | CSARGRVVSQETQYF | . | . | 15 | TRBJ2-5 | TRBV20-1
TGTGCCAGCACTTCCGGACTAGCGCTGAACACCGGGGAGCTGTTTTTT | CASTSGLALNTGELFF | . | TRBD2 | 16 | TRBJ2-2 | TRBV2
TGTGCCAGCAGTGGATGGACAGGGAAAAATGAGCAGTTCTTC | CASSGWTGKNEQFF | few | TRBD1 | 14 | TRBJ2-1 | TRBV6-1
TGTGCCAGCAGGACCCCCTCCTATAATTCACCCCTCCACTTT | CASRTPSYNSPLHF | . | . | 14 | TRBJ1-6 | TRBV27
TGTGCCAGCAGCTTAGGCAGTTACACCGGGGAGCTGTTTTTT | CASSLGSYTGELFF | few | . | 14 | TRBJ2-2 | TRBV7-9
TGTGCCAGCAGTGAACCGGGACAGGGGGCGCCAAGGGAAAAACTGTTTTTT | CASSEPGQGAPREKLFF | once | TRBD1 | 17 | TRBJ1-4 | TRBV25-1
TGTGCCAGCAGTCCGTTGACAGGGGGCAAATTCGACGAGCAGTACTTC | CASSPLTGGKFDEQYF | once | TRBD1 | 16 | TRBJ2-7 | TRBV28
TGTGCCAGCAGGGGGGGAGAGGTCTATGGCTACACCTTC | CASRGGEVYGYTF | . | . | 13 | TRBJ1-2 | TRBV2
TGTGCCAGCATAAGGGGCCTACCCAGGCGCCCCTTTAGCAATCAGCCCCAGCATTTT | CASIRGLPRRPFSNQPQHF | . | . | 19 | TRBJ1-5 | TRBV21-1
TGTGCCAGCAGGTCACTAGCGCAGGCTGAGCAGTTCTTC | CASRSLAQAEQFF | . | TRBD2 | 13 | TRBJ2-1 | TRBV11-2
TGTGCCAGCAGTATTGCTAGCGCTCGATACGAGCAGTACTTC | CASSIASARYEQYF | . | . | 14 | TRBJ2-7 | TRBV27
TGCAGTGCTAGAGTATCCCAGGGCACCTCCTACGAGCAGTACTTC | CSARVSQGTSYEQYF | . | . | 15 | TRBJ2-7 | TRBV20-1
TGCGCCAGCAGCTTGATCACAGCATCGGATACGCAGTATTTT | CASSLITASDTQYF | . | . | 14 | TRBJ2-3 | TRBV5-1
TGTGCCAGCAGTACTCGAGGGGGTGCTACTGAAGCTTTCTTT | CASSTRGGATEAFF | . | . | 14 | TRBJ1-1 | TRBV28
TGTGCCAGCAGCCACTCAGCTAGCGGCACAGATACGCAGTATTTT | CASSHSASGTDTQYF | once | . | 15 | TRBJ2-3 | TRBV3-1
TGTGCCAGCAGTGATAATGTGGGGGCAGGGGGGAACGAGACCCAGTACTTC | CASSDNVGAGGNETQYF | . | . | 17 | TRBJ2-5 | TRBV25-1
TGTGCTAGCAGCTTAGCGATCCGGGAGGGCCTTAATGAGCAGTTCTTC | CASSLAIREGLNEQFF | . | TRBD2 | 16 | TRBJ2-1 | TRBV7-7
TGTGCCAGCAGCCTCATCCCGACAGGGGAAGAAGGCTACACCTTC | CASSLIPTGEEGYTF | . | TRBD1 | 15 | TRBJ1-2 | TRBV5-5
TGTGCCAGCAGCCAGCTTAGCGGGATTTGGGGCGAGCAGTACTTC | CASSQLSGIWGEQYF | few | TRBD2 | 15 | TRBJ2-7 | TRBV4-2
TGCAGTGCTAGATCCACAACCTACGGCTCCTACAATGAGCAGTTCTTC | CSARSTTYGSYNEQFF | . | . | 16 | TRBJ2-1 | TRBV20-1
TGTGCCAGCAGTAACCGCGCCGGGATCACAGATACGCAGTATTTT | CASSNRAGITDTQYF | . | . | 15 | TRBJ2-3 | TRBV28
TGTGCCAGCAGGCAGTCAAGCTCCTACGAGCAGTACTTC | CASRQSSSYEQYF | few | . | 13 | TRBJ2-7 | TRBV2
TGTGCCAGCAGCCTAAGCGGAGGGGTTTACGAGCAGTACTTC | CASSLSGGVYEQYF | . | . | 14 | TRBJ2-7 | TRBV9
TGTGCCAGCAGCTTATGTGCAGGTTGTGTGGGCGAGCAGTACTTC | CASSLCAGCVGEQYF | . | . | 15 | TRBJ2-7 | TRBV7-9
TGTGCCAGCAGTTTATCTGACAGAACCCAAGAGACCCAGTACTTC | CASSLSDRTQETQYF | . | . | 15 | TRBJ2-5 | TRBV27
TGTGCCAGCTACGCGGGGCCCAGCACAGATACGCAGTATTTT | CASYAGPSTDTQYF | . | . | 14 | TRBJ2-3 | TRBV25-1
TGTGCCAGCAGTTTCCCGGGGCAGCCCCAGCATTTT | CASSFPGQPQHF | . | . | 12 | TRBJ1-5 | TRBV27
TGCGCCAGCAGCCAAAATGGACCGCTCTACGAGCAGTACTTC | CASSQNGPLYEQYF | . | . | 14 | TRBJ2-7 | TRBV4-1
TGTGCCAGCAGTTTATGGGTGCACGATGAGCAGTTCTTC | CASSLWVHDEQFF | . | . | 13 | TRBJ2-1 | TRBV27
TGTGCCAGCAGCCCACCCCTGCTACAGGGAGAGAGCTCTGGAAACACCATATATTTT | CASSPPLLQGESSGNTIYF | . | . | 19 | TRBJ1-3 | TRBV7-9
TGTGCCAGCAGCTTAAACAGCGCGACCGGGGAGCTGTTTTTT | CASSLNSATGELFF | once | . | 14 | TRBJ2-2 | TRBV7-2
TGTGCCAGCAGCTTAGCCGGACTAGCGGCCCTCTCTGGGGCCAACGTCCTGACTTTC | CASSLAGLAALSGANVLTF | . | TRBD2 | 19 | TRBJ2-6 | TRBV7-8
TGCAGCGTGGTTGGGGGGAACACCGGGGAGCTGTTTTTT | CSVVGGNTGELFF | . | . | 13 | TRBJ2-2 | TRBV29-1
TGCAGCGTCCGGGACGCGGAGTGGCCCTACGAGCAGTACTTC | CSVRDAEWPYEQYF | . | . | 14 | TRBJ2-7 | TRBV29-1
TGTGCCTGGAGTAGAGCAGATACCTACGAGCAGTACTTC | CAWSRADTYEQYF | . | . | 13 | TRBJ2-7 | TRBV30
TGTGCCAGCAGTCCGGTCGTTTACGCAACTGGCGAGACCCAGTACTTC | CASSPVVYATGETQYF | . | . | 16 | TRBJ2-5 | TRBV6-1
TGTGCCAGCGGGGGATCACCCCTCCACTTT | CASGGSPLHF | . | . | 10 | TRBJ1-6 | TRBV9
TGTGCCAGCAGTTTTTCCCACAGGGGGCGATCAGATACGCAGTATTTT | CASSFSHRGRSDTQYF | once | TRBD1 | 16 | TRBJ2-3 | TRBV28
TGTGCCAGCAGTTTATTAGGGACTTACAATGAGCAGTTCTTC | CASSLLGTYNEQFF | . | . | 14 | TRBJ2-1 | TRBV28
TGTGCCAGCAGTCCCCTAGCGGGAGTCGGTGAGACCCAGTACTTC | CASSPLAGVGETQYF | . | TRBD2 | 15 | TRBJ2-5 | TRBV27
TGTGCCTGGAGTGTACAGGGTAATTCACCCCTCCACTTT | CAWSVQGNSPLHF | . | . | 13 | TRBJ1-6 | TRBV30
TGTGCCAGCAGCCTCAAAAATCGAGGGGACGGCTACGAGCAGTACTTC | CASSLKNRGDGYEQYF | . | . | 16 | TRBJ2-7 | TRBV3-1
TGTGCCAGCGGAGGACAGGGGGTCCCCCACGAGCAGTACTTC | CASGGQGVPHEQYF | . | TRBD1 | 14 | TRBJ2-7 | TRBV14
TGTGCCAGCAGTTCGGATCGGGAGCTATGGGAGACCCAGTACTTC | CASSSDRELWETQYF | . | . | 15 | TRBJ2-5 | TRBV2
TGTGCCAGCAGCCCCATGGGGGCAGCCGGGGAGCTGTTTTTT | CASSPMGAAGELFF | . | . | 14 | TRBJ2-2 | TRBV27
TGTGCCAGCAACCCGACTAGCGGGAGTAATGAGCAGTTCTTC | CASNPTSGSNEQFF | . | TRBD2 | 14 | TRBJ2-1 | TRBV2
TGTGCCAGCAGCGTAGCTTCCTCGGGCTATGGCTACACCTTC | CASSVASSGYGYTF | . | . | 14 | TRBJ1-2 | TRBV9
TGCGCCGGCAGCCCGACCCCGCCAAATTCACCCCTCCACTTT | CAGSPTPPNSPLHF | . | . | 14 | TRBJ1-6 | TRBV4-1
TGTGCCAGCAGCTCGGACAGGGAAGAAGCTTTCTTT | CASSSDREEAFF | once | TRBD1 | 12 | TRBJ1-1 | TRBV28